This entry lists 13 T cell receptor beta chains sequenced from one sample in a study of shared clonotypes between healthy human individuals. TCRdb's table, derived via immunoSEQ multiplex PCR, lists solely in-frame clones and lacks some. This sample carries over a million clones, approximately 98% of them seen once, and the ten largest clones take about 0.45%. Material: naive CD4+ T cells sorted from blood. Subset noted: CD45RA+ positively selected. The receptors stem from a man aged 30 to 45 in good health.

CDR3 loop: CASSVRGTEAFF. CDR3 bases: TGTGCCAGCAGTGTTCGAGGCACTGAAGCTTTCTTT. The genes are TRBV27 and TRBJ1-1, with D unclear. Germline CDR1 is MNHEY and CDR2 is SMNVEV (reference sequence). Between the trimmed V and J ends, which lost 5 bases and 4 bases, there was a span of 8 bases. The CDR3 consists of 12 residues.

This sequence joins TRBV2 and TRBJ2-5; TRBD1 aligns across 9 bases. V gave up 6 bases and J gave up 5 bases; unmatched junction bases: 7. CDR3 length: 14 amino acids. CDR1 is SNHLY, CDR2 FYNNEI, per germline. CDR3: CASRRDRAWETQYF. In DNA form, the CDR3 reads TGTGCCAGCAGAAGGGACAGGGCGTGGGAGACCCAGTACTTC.

This sequence joins TRBV7-2 and TRBJ2-5; D is possibly TRBD2 (6 bases). V lost 5 bases to trimming and J lost 5 bases, with 15 bases between them. The germline V gene encodes CDR1 SGHTA and CDR2 FQGNSA. This CDR3 has 14 residues. The CDR3 is CASSTTGLRETQYF. The CDR3 region has the DNA TGTGCCAGCAGCACGACGGGACTCCGGGAGACCCAGTACTTC. Combining the CDR3 with reference TRBV7-2 and TRBJ2-5 gives the whole variable domain GAGVSQSPSNKVTEKGKDVELRCDPISGHTALYWYRQSLGQGLEFLIYFQGNSAPDKSGLPSDRFSAERTGGSVSTLTIQRTQQEDSAVYLCASSTTGLRETQYFGPGTRLLVL.

For this clone: Other DNA sequences in the same sample also yield this CDR3. The chain recombines TRBV18 with TRBJ2-5; D perhaps matches TRBD2 (5 bases). The V and J ends lost 3 bases and 1 base respectively, with 9 bases between them. Germline assignment: CDR1 KGHSH and CDR2 LQKENI. The CDR3 has 14 amino acids. The CDR3 protein is CASSPPAGQETQYF. The CDR3 nucleotides read TGTGCCAGCTCACCCCCGGCGGGCCAAGAGACCCAGTACTTC.

The chain couples TRBV18 to TRBJ1-2; D remains unclear. This CDR3 is 17 amino acids long. Deletions cut 3 bases from V and 0 bases from J, with 17 bases between. Germline lookup yields CDR1 KGHSH and CDR2 LQKENI. The CDR3 spells CASSPQPPPESNYGYTF. CDR3 DNA sequence: TGTGCCAGCTCACCCCAACCGCCCCCAGAGTCTAACTATGGCTACACCTTC. Combining the CDR3 with reference TRBV18 and TRBJ1-2 gives the whole variable domain NAGVMQNPRHLVRRRGQEARLRCSPMKGHSHVYWYRQLPEEGLKFMVYLQKENIIDESGMPKERFSAEFPKEGPSILRIQQVVRGDSAAYFCASSPQPPPESNYGYTFGSGTRLTVV.

This chain links TRBV5-1 with TRBJ2-4; 10 bases align to TRBD1. CDR3 length equals 15 residues. Unmatched junction bases numbered 4, after V lost 0 bases and J lost 7 bases. Germline loops: CDR1 SGHRS, CDR2 YFSETQ. The CDR3 region is CASSLAGTGVNIQYF. The DNA of the CDR3 is TGCGCCAGCAGCTTGGCCGGGACAGGGGTGAACATTCAGTACTTC. Combining the CDR3 with reference TRBV5-1 and TRBJ2-4 gives the whole variable domain KAGVTQTPRYLIKTRGQQVTLSCSPISGHRSVSWYQQTPGQGLQFLFEYFSETQRNKGNFPGRFSGRQFSNSRSEMNVSTLELGDSALYLCASSLAGTGVNIQYFGAGTRLSVL.

The J gene is TRBJ2-1, the V gene TRBV28, with D hard to call. Trimming stripped 7 bases from V and 3 bases from J, with 13 bases between. The CDR3 is made up of 14 amino acids. CDR1 and CDR2 (germline): MDHEN, SYDVKM. The CDR3 coding sequence is TGTGCCAGCACCCCCCAGAAAAACTACAATGAGCAGTTCTTC. Its protein is CASTPQKNYNEQFF.

This chain's CDR3 is CASRRTRYTEAFF. CDR3 nucleotides: TGTGCCAGCAGAAGGACACGGTACACTGAAGCTTTCTTT. The chain is built from TRBV28 and TRBJ1-1; possible D gene TRBD1, 5 bases. CDR1 and CDR2 from the germline V gene are MDHEN and SYDVKM. Trimming left V 6 bases short and J 3 bases short, with 11 bases between. CDR3 length: 13 residues. Full variable domain (outside the CDR3, taken from reference TRBV28 and TRBJ1-1): DVKVTQSSRYLVKRTGEKVFLECVQDMDHENMFWYRQDPGLGLRLIYFSYDVKMKEKGDIPEGYSVSREKKERFSLILESASTNQTSMYLCASRRTRYTEAFFGQGTRLTVV.

The chain couples TRBV7-2 to TRBJ2-3; 13 bases align to TRBD2. Per the germline V gene, CDR1 is SGHTA and CDR2 is FQGNSA. The V segment lost 0 bases and the J segment 0 bases; nucleotides outside the gene matches: 12. This CDR3 spans 21 amino acids. The CDR3 is CASSLARILGLAGRSTDTQYF. The CDR3 nucleotides read TGTGCCAGCAGCTTAGCTCGAATCTTGGGACTAGCGGGACGTAGCACAGATACGCAGTATTTT.

About this clone: This same CDR3 is encoded by further DNA sequences in the sample. The chain links TRBV27 to TRBJ2-5; perhaps TRBD2 as D (5 bases). Germline V gives CDR1 MNHEY, CDR2 SMNVEV (reference sequence). The CDR3 has 13 amino acids. Trimming cost V 3 bases and J 5 bases, with 10 bases left between them. The CDR3 protein is CASSFRGGETQYF. The DNA of the CDR3 is TGTGCCAGCAGTTTCCGGGGTGGGGAGACCCAGTACTTC.

This chain joins TRBV27 and TRBJ1-3; D gene unclear. Germline CDR1 reads MNHEY; CDR2 reads SMNVEV (reference sequence). The CDR3 runs 14 residues. The ends were cut back, 5 bases at V and 7 bases at J, with 15 bases in the middle. CDR3 amino acids: CASSGLGSRNTIYF. Here the CDR3 DNA reads TGTGCCAGCAGTGGTCTGGGGTCCCGGAACACCATATATTTT.

The chain links TRBV10-1 to TRBJ2-1; D is unclear. Per germline, CDR1 WNHNN and CDR2 SYGVQD (reference sequence). This CDR3 region has 15 residues. The V end was cut by 2 bases, the J end by 6 bases, with 14 bases between. The CDR3 here is CASSEGYSSPNEQFF. The CDR3 DNA is TGCGCCAGCAGTGAGGGATACTCCTCTCCCAATGAGCAGTTCTTC.

The genes are TRBV27 and TRBJ2-7, with 7 bases matching TRBD1. With V trimmed by 6 bases and J by 1 base, 12 bases remained unmatched. Germline assignment: CDR1 MNHEY and CDR2 SMNVEV (reference sequence). The CDR3 is made up of 16 amino acids. The CDR3 region is CASRKDRDRGSYEQYF. As DNA, the CDR3 is TGTGCCAGCAGAAAGGACCGGGACAGAGGGTCCTACGAGCAGTACTTC.